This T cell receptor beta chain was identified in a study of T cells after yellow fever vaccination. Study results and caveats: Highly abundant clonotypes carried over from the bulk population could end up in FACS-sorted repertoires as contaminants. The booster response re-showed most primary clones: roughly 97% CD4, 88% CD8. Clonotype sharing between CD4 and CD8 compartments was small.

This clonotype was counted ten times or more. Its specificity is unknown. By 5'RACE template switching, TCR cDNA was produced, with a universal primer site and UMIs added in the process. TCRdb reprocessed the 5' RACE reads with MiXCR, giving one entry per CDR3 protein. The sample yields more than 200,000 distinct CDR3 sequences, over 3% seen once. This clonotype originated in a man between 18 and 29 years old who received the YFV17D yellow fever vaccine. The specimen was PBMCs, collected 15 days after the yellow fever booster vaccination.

The CDR3 region is CASSYGGDRGSAGELFF. The CDR3 bases are TGTGCCAGCAGTTATGGTGGAGACAGGGGATCGGCCGGGGAGCTGTTTTTT. The rearrangement links TRBV6-5 to TRBJ2-2; 8 bases agree with TRBD1. The CDR3 runs 17 residues. Germline V gene lookup returns CDR1 MNHEY and CDR2 SVGAGI. V dropped 3 bases and J dropped 6; count of bases not matched to a gene: 12.